The 28 T cell receptor beta chains given below trace back to one sample, sequenced in a study of spatial heterogeneity in lung cancer. From the 5' RACE reads, TCRdb called clonotypes with MiXCR, one entry per CDR3 protein. Here the sample spans under 85,000 distinct CDR3 sequences, roughly 8% being singletons. Time point specified: sample taken at primary tumor resection. The sample in question was PBMCs, obtained at surgery. The receptor set was obtained from a male donor with early-stage non-small cell lung cancer.

This clonotype has at least ten counts. The chain joins TRBV10-3 to TRBJ2-1; D is ambiguous. The CDR3 totals 15 residues. Germline V gene lookup returns CDR1 ENHRY and CDR2 SYGVKD. The ends were cut back, 3 bases at V and 8 bases at J, with 17 bases in the middle. The DNA for the CDR3 is TGTGCCATCAGTGAATCCTCCGACGGGTTGGATGAGCAGTTCTTC. Its protein product is CAISESSDGLDEQFF.

The sample holds many counts of this clonotype. The gene calls are TRBV5-6 and TRBJ2-7; tentatively, D is TRBD1 (6 bases). This CDR3 contains 13 residues. Germline V CDR1 and CDR2: SGHDT, YYEEEE. V was trimmed by 2 bases and J by 1 base, leaving 7 bases between them. The CDR3 bases are TGTGCCAGCAGCTTCCAGGGGTCCTACGAGCAGTACTTC. Translating gives CASSFQGSYEQYF.

This clonotype was detected ten times or more. The rearrangement uses TRBV29-1 and TRBJ2-6; D may correspond to TRBD1 or TRBD2 (5 bases each). The CDR3 runs to 14 residues. Germline assignment: CDR1 SQVTM and CDR2 ANQGSEA. Deletions cut 6 bases from V and 2 bases from J, with 11 bases between. CDR3 DNA sequence: TGCAGCGTCACTCAGGGACCTGGGGCCAACGTCCTGACTTTC. It yields the protein CSVTQGPGANVLTF. The whole variable domain, filled in from reference TRBV29-1 and TRBJ2-6, reads SAVISQKPSRDICQRGTSLTIQCQVDSQVTMMFWYRQQPGQSLTLIATANQGSEATYESGFVIDKFPISRPNLTFSTLTVSNMSPEDSSIYLCSVTQGPGANVLTFGAGSRLTVL.

This clonotype has ten or more counts. The chain carries TRBV18 and TRBJ1-5, with TRBD1 matching 7 bases. Germline-derived CDR1 and CDR2 are KGHSH and LQKENI. The junction had 8 bases not matched to a gene; V was cut back by 3 bases and J by 6 bases. The CDR3 contains 15 residues. CDR3 sequence: CASSPGQSKLQPQHF. CDR3 nucleotides: TGTGCCAGCTCACCGGGACAGAGTAAACTTCAGCCCCAGCATTTT.

The V gene is TRBV15, the J gene TRBJ2-3; D perhaps matches TRBD2 (5 bases). The V end was cut by 6 bases, the J end by 4 bases, with 11 bases between. The germline CDR1 and CDR2 sequences are LNHNV and YYDKDF (reference sequence). The CDR3 runs 13 residues. CDR3 region: CATRADWADTQYF. The CDR3 DNA follows: TGTGCCACCAGGGCGGACTGGGCAGATACGCAGTATTTT. The full variable domain, completed using reference TRBV15 and TRBJ2-3, is DAMVIQNPRYQVTQFGKPVTLSCSQTLNHNVMYWYQQKSSQAPKLLFHYYDKDFNNEADTPDNFQSRRPNTSFCFLDIRSPGLGDTAMYLCATRADWADTQYFGPGTRLTVL.

This clonotype was recorded a few times. The CDR3 sequence: CASGKGMNTEAFF. The CDR3 coding sequence is TGTGCCAGTGGTAAGGGAATGAACACTGAAGCTTTCTTT. This chain joins TRBV19 and TRBJ1-1; D not resolved. V shed 8 bases and J shed 0 bases, with 10 bases lying between them. Germline CDR1 is LNHDA and CDR2 is SQIVND (reference sequence). The CDR3 covers 13 residues.

This clonotype was seen a few times. The CDR3 protein is CASSPGLAVVGEQFF. Written as DNA, the CDR3 is TGCGCCAGCAGCCCGGGACTAGCGGTTGTTGGTGAGCAGTTCTTC. The J gene is TRBJ2-1, the V gene TRBV5-1; 11 nucleotides align to TRBD2. Germline loops: CDR1 SGHRS, CDR2 YFSETQ. This CDR3 is built from 15 residues. The trim removed 4 bases at V and 9 bases at J, leaving 9 bases unmatched.

This clonotype came up many times. V gene TRBV7-2 combines with J gene TRBJ2-7; 11 nucleotides align to TRBD1. V gave up 1 base and J gave up 3 bases; unmatched junction bases: 2. The V gene's germline CDR1 is SGHTA and CDR2 FQGNSA. The CDR3 spans 15 residues. In nucleotides, the CDR3 is TGTGCCAGCAGCTTAGGGACAGGGGGCGGCTACGAGCAGTACTTC. Translating it yields CASSLGTGGGYEQYF.

The chain is built from TRBV5-4 and TRBJ2-5, with 8 positions matching TRBD2. Losses at the gene ends were 4 bases for V and 5 bases for J; bases not matched to a gene: 7. Per the germline V gene, CDR1 is SGHNT and CDR2 is YYREEE (reference sequence). This CDR3 contains 14 residues. The chain's CDR3 is CASSPGGGRETQYF. CDR3 bases: TGTGCCAGCAGCCCGGGGGGCGGGAGGGAGACCCAGTACTTC.

The table lists this clonotype with many counts. This chain links TRBV27 with TRBJ1-5, with D uncertain. The V and J ends lost 3 bases and 3 bases respectively, with 6 bases between them. Germline V CDR1 and CDR2: MNHEY, SMNVEV (reference sequence). This CDR3 comprises 13 residues. CDR3 residues: CASSFGINQPQHF. The CDR3 DNA is TGTGCCAGCAGTTTTGGGATCAATCAGCCCCAGCATTTT.

The chain combines TRBV14 with TRBJ2-7; perhaps TRBD1 as D (6 bases). The CDR3 contains 16 residues. Deletions cut 0 bases from V and 2 bases from J, with 14 bases between. The germline gives CDR1 SGHDN, CDR2 FVKESK. The CDR3 DNA reads as TGTGCCAGCAGCCAAGAAACAAACAGGGACACCTACGAGCAGTACTTC. It codes for CASSQETNRDTYEQYF.

This clonotype was recorded many times. V usage is TRBV3-1 and J usage is TRBJ1-5; 8 bases align to TRBD1. The junction had 2 bases not matched to a gene; V was cut back by 4 bases and J by 0 bases. The germline V gene encodes CDR1 LGHDT and CDR2 YNNKEL (reference sequence). CDR3 size: 15 residues. The CDR3 nucleotides read TGTGCCAGCAGCCCGACAGGGGTTAGCAATCAGCCCCAGCATTTT. Translating it yields CASSPTGVSNQPQHF.

The rearrangement uses TRBV7-8 and TRBJ2-2, with TRBD2 as a possible D gene (6 bases). The CDR3 sequence is 17 residues long. The V and J ends lost 4 bases and 4 bases respectively, with 19 bases between them. Per germline, CDR1 SGHVS and CDR2 FQNEAQ. CDR3 sequence reads: CASSSGLIGGGTGELFF. The CDR3 coding sequence is TGTGCCAGCAGCTCAGGACTTATCGGGGGAGGCACCGGGGAGCTGTTTTTT. The entire variable domain, with the rest obtained from reference TRBV7-8 and TRBJ2-2, is as follows: GAGVSQSPRYKVAKRGQDVALRCDPISGHVSLFWYQQALGQGPEFLTYFQNEAQLDKSGLPSDRFFAERPEGSVSTLKIQRTQQEDSAVYLCASSSGLIGGGTGELFFGEGSRLTVL.

This clonotype was counted ten times or more. This chain connects TRBV20-1 to TRBJ1-1, with D perhaps TRBD1 (6 bases). This CDR3 contains 12 residues. CDR1 is DFQATT and CDR2 is SNEGSKA in the germline V gene (reference sequence). V lost 4 bases, J lost 6 bases, and 12 bases lay in between. CDR3 DNA: TGCAGTGCTACGCGGGGGCTGGCTGAAGCTTTCTTT. As protein: CSATRGLAEAFF.

V usage is TRBV4-1 and J usage is TRBJ2-7, with D possibly TRBD1 on 6 matching bases. The CDR3 is 15 amino acids. V lost 3 bases and J lost 2, with 14 bases in between. CDR1 MGHRA and CDR2 YSYEKL come from the germline V gene. CDR3 loop: CASSHPAGTTYEQYF. For the CDR3, the DNA is TGCGCCAGCAGCCATCCAGCCGGGACAACCTACGAGCAGTACTTC.

This clonotype was counted only a few times. The V call is TRBV10-3, the J call TRBJ2-3, with a possible D match to TRBD2 (5 bases). CDR1 and CDR2 from the germline V gene are ENHRY and SYGVKD. CDR3 length: 16 residues. The V gene lost 2 bases and the J gene lost 4 bases, with 16 bases spanning the gap. CDR3: CAISETLAPNSDTQYF. The CDR3 DNA sequence: TGTGCCATCAGTGAGACGCTAGCTCCGAACTCAGATACGCAGTATTTT.

This clonotype was seen a few times. The chain couples TRBV10-3 to TRBJ1-6; 7 positions agree with TRBD1. The trim removed 5 bases at V and 10 bases at J, leaving 8 bases unmatched. The V gene's germline CDR1 is ENHRY and CDR2 SYGVKD. The CDR3 has 14 amino acids. CDR3 loop: CAISNVGGQSPLHF. As DNA, the CDR3 is TGTGCCATCAGTAACGTAGGGGGACAGTCACCCCTCCACTTT.

The chain uses TRBV6-2 or TRBV6-3 and TRBJ2-7; D is ambiguous. From germline, CDR1 is MNHEY and CDR2 SVGEGT. The CDR3 consists of 13 residues. V lost 2 bases and J 2 bases, leaving 7 bases between the germline ends. The DNA for the CDR3 is TGTGCCAGCAGTTACAAGGGAACCTACGAGCAGTACTTC. Residues: CASSYKGTYEQYF.

The chain joins TRBV3-1 to TRBJ2-5; 7 bases align to TRBD2. With 3 bases clipped from V and 5 bases from J, the junction kept 15 bases outside the gene matches. CDR3 length: 17 residues. Germline V gene sequence: CDR1 LGHDT, CDR2 YNNKEL (reference sequence). CDR3 in DNA: TGTGCCAGCAGCCAGGACCCGACCGGGACTACACCCGAGACCCAGTACTTC. As protein: CASSQDPTGTTPETQYF.

V is TRBV12-3 or TRBV12-4 and J is TRBJ1-2; TRBD1 might be the D (5 bases). V gave up 5 bases and J gave up 8 bases, with 12 bases separating them. The CDR3 consists of 12 residues. CDR3 bases: TGTGCCAGCAGTGCGCGCCGGGACGGCTACACCTTC. Encoded protein: CASSARRDGYTF.

This clonotype has at least ten counts. The chain joins TRBV9 to TRBJ2-3; 10 bases line up with TRBD2. CDR1 is SGDLS, CDR2 YYNGEE, per germline. The CDR3 has 15 amino acids. V was pared by 2 bases and J by 3 bases, with 3 bases of the junction left unmatched. The CDR3 sequence: CASSVTSGTTDTQYF. The CDR3 DNA reads TGTGCCAGCAGCGTCACTAGCGGGACTACAGATACGCAGTATTTT. The whole variable domain, filled in from reference TRBV9 and TRBJ2-3, reads DSGVTQTPKHLITATGQRVTLRCSPRSGDLSVYWYQQSLDQGLQFLIQYYNGEERAKGNILERFSAQQFPDLHSELNLSSLELGDSALYFCASSVTSGTTDTQYFGPGTRLTVL.

This clonotype was seen ten or more times. The gene calls are TRBV29-1 and TRBJ2-7; TRBD2 aligns across 13 bases. The length of the CDR3 is 12 residues. Looked up from germline, CDR1 is SQVTM and CDR2 is ANQGSEA. The V and J ends lost 7 bases and 7 bases, in that order; junction bases with no gene match: 4. CDR3 sequence reads: CSGRLAGGEQYF. The CDR3 coding sequence is TGCAGCGGGCGACTAGCGGGAGGAGAGCAGTACTTC.

The V call is TRBV29-1, the J call TRBJ1-4; tentative D call: TRBD1 (5 bases). V lost 6 bases, J lost 8 bases, and 10 bases lay in between. The CDR3 extends over 11 amino acids. Looked up from germline, CDR1 is SQVTM and CDR2 is ANQGSEA. The CDR3 spells CSVTGGEKLFF. CDR3 DNA: TGCAGCGTCACCGGGGGAGAAAAACTGTTTTTT. The full variable domain, with the rest looked up from reference TRBV29-1 and TRBJ1-4, is SAVISQKPSRDICQRGTSLTIQCQVDSQVTMMFWYRQQPGQSLTLIATANQGSEATYESGFVIDKFPISRPNLTFSTLTVSNMSPEDSSIYLCSVTGGEKLFFGSGTQLSVL.

The chain couples TRBV24-1 to TRBJ1-5; 8 positions agree with TRBD1. Looked up from germline, CDR1 is KGHDR and CDR2 is SFDVKD. The V gene end was trimmed by 9 bases and the J gene end by 0 bases; junction bases not matched to a gene: 3. The CDR3 covers 14 residues. This chain's CDR3 is CATDRGNSNQPQHF. Here the CDR3 DNA reads TGTGCCACCGACAGGGGAAATAGCAATCAGCCCCAGCATTTT.

This clonotype has a count of ten or more. The gene calls are TRBV29-1 and TRBJ1-1, with TRBD1 matching 9 bases. The CDR3 has 18 residues. Germline CDR1 and CDR2: SQVTM and ANQGSEA. The V gene end was trimmed by 2 bases and the J gene end by 1 base; junction bases not matched to a gene: 14. For the CDR3, the DNA is TGCAGCGTTGAAAGGAATGAAGGGTCGGGACAGGGGAACACTGAAGCTTTCTTT. Its protein product is CSVERNEGSGQGNTEAFF.

This clonotype was detected many times. The rearrangement uses TRBV11-1 and TRBJ2-7; TRBD1 aligns across 8 bases. The CDR3 runs to 14 residues. J gave up 6 bases and V 2 bases, and 6 bases lay outside the gene matches. Germline CDR1 reads SGHAT; CDR2 reads FQDESV (reference sequence). CDR3 in DNA: TGTGCCAGCAGCTTAAGGACAGGGTTGGGCGAGCAGTACTTC. As protein: CASSLRTGLGEQYF.

Only a few counts were recorded for this clonotype. The CDR3 protein is CASSRDNSGNTIYF. The DNA of the CDR3 is TGTGCCAGCAGTAGGGACAACTCTGGAAACACCATATATTTT. The J gene is TRBJ1-3, the V gene TRBV6-1; D may be TRBD1 (6 bases). The CDR3 has 14 amino acids. Trimming took off 5 bases at V and 0 bases at J, with 8 bases between the two ends. CDR1 MNHNS and CDR2 SASEGT come from the germline V gene.

The rearrangement links TRBV30 to TRBJ2-1; D ambiguous. V dropped 3 bases and J dropped 11 bases, with 11 bases sitting between them. Germline V CDR1 and CDR2: GTSNPN, SVGIG (reference sequence). This CDR3 has 11 amino acids. CDR3 protein: CAWRDGLKQFF. CDR3 DNA sequence: TGTGCCTGGAGGGACGGGCTTAAGCAGTTCTTC.